The clone carrying this T cell receptor beta chain was detected many times. Amplified TCR beta CDR3 regions were obtained using RNA transcripts as template. In the first round, RT-PCR was carried out with HTBI primers, and a multiplex PCR formed the second round. One entry per CDR3 protein, called by TCRdb with MiXCR from the multiplex PCR reads. The sample lists about 170,000 distinct CDR3 sequences, roughly two fifths occurring once. The sample comes from a study of Graves' ophthalmopathy and Graves' hyperthyroidism. V shed 6 bases and J 5 bases; nucleotides not matched to a gene: 7. Germline CDR1 reads SQVTM; CDR2 reads ANQGSEA. The CDR3 length is 14 residues.

Sequences were obtained from peripheral blood. This TCR derives from a woman aged 40 to 50 with Graves' ophthalmopathy. This chain connects TRBV29-1 to TRBJ1-6; TRBD1 matches at 7 bases. DNA for the CDR3: TGCAGCGTCGACACAGGGGTAGATAATTCACCCCTCCACTTT. The encoded protein is CSVDTGVDNSPLHF.